This T cell receptor beta chain was identified in a study of blood T cells in healthy people across ages (dated by TCRdb to about 2015). About the full investigation: In model experiments, template switching captured roughly one uniquely barcoded TCR beta cDNA molecule for every two T cells. Using deep sequencing normalized with unique cDNA molecular identifiers, the study measured how TCR beta repertoire diversity changes with age. The donors were split into four age groups: young (average roughly 15 years), middle-aged (about 40), aged (about 62) and long-lived (approximately 89). Donors of different ages were randomly distributed across sequencing lanes to avoid experimental bias. For two donors (one aged 18 to 29 and one aged 80 or older), the study analyzed two additional independent replicas of 1 million unique cDNA reads from the same blood draw. General study outcomes and caveats: Compared with the aged group, the long-lived group had more naive CD4+ T cells, fewer expanded clones and increased TCR diversity, a pattern suggesting age selection. Observed TCR beta diversity correlated strongly with the percentage of naive T cells measured by flow cytometry. The CMV infection status of donors was not known, potentially confounding age-related changes in expanded clonotypes. Estimates of total diversity based on one million sequenced T cells were considered lower bounds and underestimates. Conclusive comparison of naive and antigen-experienced compartments was prevented by the profiling of bulk unsorted PBMCs. As age increased, observed TCR beta diversity per million T cells dropped in a roughly linear way, and a significant reduction was already evident by age about 36.

The library came from 5' RACE. The run used an Illumina HiSeq 2500. A second roughly 7 to 12 cycle PCR used a sample-barcoded 5' primer and a J-beta primer mix. Each TCR beta cDNA molecule received a unique molecular identifier from a template-switch 5' adaptor carrying 12 random nucleotides. At least 3 million CDR3-containing paired-end reads were obtained from each sample. All of the RNA was converted into first-strand cDNA using the Mint cDNA synthesis kit, with a TRBC-specific oligonucleotide serving as the primer. Following uracil-DNA glycosylase treatment, all cDNA underwent a first 18-cycle PCR with the universal primers M1SS and BC2_uni_R. The authors' analysis ran thus. For normalization, 1 million high-quality reads, each with a distinct molecular identifier, were randomly selected from each sample. Instead of being binned into consensus sequences, reads that shared molecular identifiers were thrown out. CDR3 identification, clonotype clustering and error correction used MiTCR with a Q25 quality threshold and the strictest error-elimination algorithm. A nonparametric unseen species model using Euler transformation provided a lower-bound estimate of total TCR beta diversity. In TCRdb, the public reads were trimmed at Q25 with fastp and aligned with MiXCR, with productive beta chains retained. Each record represents a unique CDR3 protein, reported with the most common genes and DNA among its rows. The V and J calls were not made by the authors but by TCRdb's processing. Recorded for this sample are more than 650,000 distinct CDR3 sequences; around a fifth of them occurred a single time. The ten largest clones add up to roughly 22% of the sample.

Donors were under 40 systemically healthy Caucasian individuals from Russia aged roughly 6 to 90 years. Ten milliliters of peripheral blood were drawn from each donor into EDTA-treated Vacutainer tubes. Ficoll-Paque density-gradient centrifugation was used to isolate PBMCs, with at least 6.5 million per sample. Total RNA was extracted from PBMCs with Trizol reagent, with at least 6 micrograms obtained per sample. Naive CD45RAhigh/CD27high T cell percentages were measured by flow cytometry on a PBMC aliquot from every donor. In its sample, this clonotype was seen a few times. Its antigen is still unknown. No base-level quality is on record; no much larger clone is a single base apart. Measured from the cysteine to the phenylalanine, the CDR3 is 16 residues long. The only DNA kept is the CDR3, 48 bases in frame from the first base. Based on the germline V gene (reference sequence), the CDR1 and CDR2 sequences are SGHKS and YYEKEE. The junction shows trimming of 0 bases on V and 0 bases on J, and the gene matches do not reach 1 base of it.

Rearrangement joined TRBV5-5 to TRBJ2-2, with 8 middle bases fitting TRBD1. This clonotype was obtained from a man aged 65 to 79 in good health. The sample was blood. Here is the DNA: TGTGCCAGCAGCTTGGGGGACAGGACGAACACCGGGGAGCTGTTTTTT. It codes for CASSLGDRTNTGELFF.